These 8 T cell receptor beta chains share one sample of origin, sequenced in a study of T cell responses to AZD1222 COVID-19 vaccine. The data were produced by immunoSEQ multiplex PCR, yet TCRdb's version contains in-frame clones alone and is incomplete. The sample shows some 100,000 clones, around 89% of them seen only once. The starting material was peripheral blood, obtained 28 days after the second AZD1222 dose. Source of these receptors: an adult who received the AZD1222 COVID-19 vaccine.

V and J are TRBV30 and TRBJ2-4, with D possibly TRBD2 on 6 matching bases. The germline V gene encodes CDR1 GTSNPN and CDR2 SVGIG (reference sequence). V lost 4 bases and J lost 0, with 10 bases in between. The CDR3 consists of 14 residues. The CDR3 nucleotides read TGTGCCTGGACCCCGGGACTAGCCAAAAACATTCAGTACTTC. Amino acid sequence: CAWTPGLAKNIQYF.

The chain has TRBV11-3 and TRBJ2-3; no clear D. This CDR3 has 14 residues. Per germline, CDR1 SGHNT and CDR2 YENEEA. V was pared by 3 bases and J by 4 bases, with 11 bases between. In DNA form, the CDR3 reads TGTGCCAGCAGCTTGTCTGGGATTGCAGATACGCAGTATTTT. This translates into CASSLSGIADTQYF. Supplemented by reference TRBV11-3 and TRBJ2-3, the full variable domain reads EAGVVQSPRYKIIEKKQPVAFWCNPISGHNTLYWYLQNLGQGPELLIRYENEEAVDDSQLPKDRFSAERLKGVDSTLKIQPAELGDSAVYLCASSLSGIADTQYFGPGTRLTVL.

This chain links TRBV5-1 with TRBJ1-4; D is unclear. The V gene lost 0 bases and the J gene lost 4 bases, with 7 bases spanning the gap. Germline-derived CDR1 and CDR2 are SGHRS and YFSETQ. The CDR3 consists of 14 residues. This CDR3 reads CASSLDLLNEKLFF. Written as DNA, the CDR3 is TGCGCCAGCAGCTTGGATCTACTTAATGAAAAACTGTTTTTT.

This chain connects TRBV7-2 to TRBJ1-1; a weak D match, TRBD1 (5 bases). The germline gives CDR1 SGHTA, CDR2 FQGNSA. With 3 bases removed from V and 2 bases from J, the gap between germline ends came to 13 bases. This CDR3 is built from 15 residues. CDR3 sequence: CASSFGPGVNTEAFF. In nucleotides, the CDR3 is TGTGCCAGCAGCTTCGGTCCGGGGGTCAACACTGAAGCTTTCTTT.

V usage is TRBV11-2 and J usage is TRBJ1-3; D not certain. The CDR3 is made up of 13 amino acids. Germline V gene data show CDR1 as SGHAT and CDR2 as FQNNGV. Trimming removed 1 base at V and 4 bases at J, with 5 bases between. In DNA form, the CDR3 reads TGTGCCAGCAGCTTAGCGGGAGGAAACACCATATATTTT. Its translation is CASSLAGGNTIYF.

V is TRBV10-3 and J is TRBJ1-2, with D perhaps matching TRBD1 (5 bases). V lost 0 bases and J 7 bases, leaving 21 bases between the germline ends. This CDR3 spans 17 amino acids. Germline CDR1 ENHRY, CDR2 SYGVKD. In DNA, the CDR3 is TGTGCCATCAGTGAGTCGACGGACATTTCCCCTTTAGGTGGCTACACCTTC. This sequence encodes CAISESTDISPLGGYTF.

V and J are TRBV9 and TRBJ1-3; D not certain. V was trimmed by 2 bases and J by 4 bases, leaving 13 bases between them. The germline CDR1 and CDR2 sequences are SGDLS and YYNGEE. The CDR3 has 15 residues. This CDR3 reads CASSVWAGKGNTIYF. The DNA for the CDR3 is TGTGCCAGCAGCGTTTGGGCAGGAAAGGGAAACACCATATATTTT. Together with reference TRBV9 and TRBJ1-3, the CDR3 gives the full variable domain: DSGVTQTPKHLITATGQRVTLRCSPRSGDLSVYWYQQSLDQGLQFLIQYYNGEERAKGNILERFSAQQFPDLHSELNLSSLELGDSALYFCASSVWAGKGNTIYFGEGSWLTVV.

The chain uses TRBV5-8 and TRBJ1-1; D unclear. The ends were cut back, 3 bases at V and 0 bases at J, with 12 bases in the middle. In germline, CDR1 is SGHTS, CDR2 YDEGEE. This CDR3 region has 15 residues. The CDR3 region has the DNA TGTGCCAGCAGCTACCAGCGAGGGTTGAACACTGAAGCTTTCTTT. Translating gives CASSYQRGLNTEAFF.